A single T cell receptor (beta chain) is shown here with its context. Its specificity is not known. TCRdb keeps only in-frame clones here, not all; method: immunoSEQ multiplex PCR. The sample carries fewer than 95,000 clones, around 90% recorded once. The CDR3 runs 11 residues. Germline-derived CDR1 and CDR2 are SQVTM and ANQGSEA. V shed 4 bases and J shed 4 bases, with 7 bases lying between them. This sample was included in a study of T cells in localized non-small cell lung cancer. The study, taken as a whole, reports: Greater T cell density in blood accompanied longer overall survival. Multi-region tumor sequencing was not done, so intratumor heterogeneity could not be excluded.

The material sequenced was PBMCs, taken before any cancer treatment. The clonotype originates from a woman aged 35 to 69 with stage II squamous cell lung carcinoma. The J gene is TRBJ1-2, the V gene TRBV29-1; D gene unclear. The CDR3 nucleotides are TGCAGCGTTGTGTACGGCTATGGCTACACCTTC. Protein product: CSVVYGYGYTF.